The 26 T cell receptor beta chains below come from one sample, sequenced in a study of tumor and adjacent non-tumor tissue in lung cancer. A modified ARM-PCR protocol with three rounds of nested PCR amplified TCRbeta. MiXCR was run by TCRdb on the multiplex PCR reads, yielding one entry per CDR3 protein. The repertoire includes some 120,000 distinct CDR3 sequences, roughly 64% of them detected once, and 9.5% to 15% sits in the top ten. RNA was extracted from bulk tissue without any cell sorting. Sequencing was carried out using lung tumor tissue. The receptors come from a man aged 25-40 years with non-small cell lung cancer.

Comments on this clonotype: A much larger clonotype is one base distant, so this may be a read error. CDR3 sequence: CASTKGTMTGGNEQFF. CDR3 bases: TGTGCCAGCACCAAAGGGACCATGACAGGGGGTAATGAGCAGTTCTTC. The rearrangement links TRBV5-6 to TRBJ2-1; 9 bases match TRBD1. The CDR3 consists of 16 residues. V lost 6 bases and J lost 7; bases outside the gene matches: 14. The V gene's germline CDR1 is SGHDT and CDR2 YYEEEE.

Points on this clonotype: A much more abundant neighbour one base away suggests this may be a read error. The rearrangement links TRBV20-1 to TRBJ2-7, with 8 bases identical to TRBD2. The germline V gene encodes CDR1 DFQATT and CDR2 SNEGSKA (reference sequence). The CDR3 is made up of 14 amino acids. V dropped 4 bases and J dropped 6; count of bases not matched to a gene: 11. The CDR3 protein is CSATLSGAMSEQYF. CDR3 in DNA: TGCAGTGCTACGCTTAGCGGGGCGATGTCCGAGCAGTACTTC.

The V call is TRBV10-3, the J call TRBJ2-7; D possibly corresponds to TRBD2 (7 bases). The CDR3 has 17 amino acids. Looked up from germline, CDR1 is ENHRY and CDR2 is SYGVKD. Trimming left V 0 bases short and J 3 bases short, with 18 bases between. The CDR3 sequence is CAISESVGLKGDYEQYF. CDR3 nucleotide sequence: TGTGCCATCAGTGAGTCGGTGGGACTAAAGGGGGACTACGAGCAGTACTTC.

This chain connects TRBV20-1 to TRBJ2-1; D is possibly TRBD1 or TRBD2 (5 bases each). The V gene lost 2 bases and the J gene lost 10 bases, with 21 bases spanning the gap. The CDR3 sequence is 15 residues long. The germline CDR1 and CDR2 sequences are DFQATT and SNEGSKA (reference sequence). The CDR3 loop is CSARHFGGWGKEQFF. The DNA of the CDR3 is TGCAGTGCTAGACACTTTGGGGGTTGGGGGAAGGAGCAGTTCTTC.

This clonotype was seen many times. The chain couples TRBV6-2 or TRBV6-3 to TRBJ2-7; 10 bases fit TRBD2. Looked up from germline, CDR1 is MNHEY and CDR2 is SVGEGT. This CDR3 has 15 residues. The junction had 5 bases not matched to a gene; V was cut back by 5 bases and J by 1 base. The CDR3 loop is CASSRIAGGSYEQYF. CDR3 bases: TGTGCCAGCAGTCGGATAGCGGGGGGATCCTACGAGCAGTACTTC.

This sequence joins TRBV11-2 and TRBJ2-2; no firm D call. Trimming cost V 5 bases and J 5 bases, with 15 bases left between them. The CDR3 runs 15 residues. Germline V CDR1 and CDR2: SGHAT, FQNNGV. CDR3 nucleotide sequence: TGTGCCAGCAGCCGCGGCCGGATTTATACCGGGGAGCTGTTTTTT. Encoded protein: CASSRGRIYTGELFF.

This clonotype appeared a single time. With a much larger clone just one base away, this may be a read error. Here the CDR3 omits its conserved ending phenylalanine or tryptophan, so a read error is the likely source. The chain employs TRBV12-3 or TRBV12-4 and TRBJ1-5; D perhaps matches TRBD1 (6 bases). The CDR3 extends over 14 amino acids. V was shortened by 5 bases and J by 2 bases, with 10 bases between the two germline ends. CDR3 nucleotide sequence: TGTGCCAGCAGTCAGGGGATAGGCAATCAGCCCCAGCATTCT. This codes for CASSQGIGNQPQHS.

Comment on this clonotype: A read error is possible here, since a much larger clone lies one base away. The J gene is TRBJ2-1, the V gene TRBV10-2, with D perhaps matching TRBD1 (6 bases). Germline V gene lookup returns CDR1 WSHSY and CDR2 SAAADI. Between the trimmed V and J ends, which lost 10 bases and 2 bases, there was a span of 15 bases. The CDR3 has 14 residues. CDR3 sequence: CANGGQTTYNEQFF. CDR3 sequence (DNA): TGCGCCAACGGTGGACAGACTACCTACAATGAGCAGTTCTTC.

As for this clonotype: One end of the junction fails to match germline, which may point to a read error. The chain couples TRBV6-5 to TRBJ1-6; D possibly corresponds to TRBD1 (5 bases). This CDR3 comprises 15 residues. CDR1 MNHEY and CDR2 SVGAGI come from the germline V gene. CDR3 region: CDSSRPAGTNSPLHF. The CDR3 nucleotides read TGTGACAGCAGCCGCCCAGCAGGGACTAATTCACCCCTCCACTTT.

This clonotype was recorded at least ten times. The chain uses TRBV12-3 or TRBV12-4 and TRBJ2-1; the D is unclear. The CDR3 loop spans 14 amino acids. V dropped 6 bases and J dropped 5 bases, with 14 bases sitting between them. The chain's CDR3 is CASSPLETDNEQFF. The CDR3 DNA follows: TGTGCCAGCAGCCCATTGGAGACTGACAATGAGCAGTTCTTC.

This clonotype was seen only once. With a much larger clone just one base away, this may be a read error. The chain joins TRBV6-5 to TRBJ2-7; maybe TRBD1 (6 bases). This CDR3 has 14 residues. CDR1 MNHEY and CDR2 SVGAGI come from the germline V gene. V was cut by 5 bases and J by 3 bases, with 14 bases left in between. The CDR3 nucleotides are TGTGCCAGCAGTAACGAACAGGGTGGCTACGAGCAGTACTTC. The encoded protein is CASSNEQGGYEQYF.

Concerning this clonotype: With a much larger clone just one base away, this may be a read error. The chain has TRBV20-1 and TRBJ1-4; 8 bases agree with TRBD1. The length of the CDR3 is 15 residues. Germline V CDR1 and CDR2: DFQATT, SNEGSKA (reference sequence). The V segment lost 6 bases and the J segment 6 bases; nucleotides outside the gene matches: 12. The CDR3 protein is CSATTGVDRYEKLFF. The DNA of the CDR3 is TGCAGTGCAACGACAGGGGTTGATCGCTATGAAAAACTGTTTTTT.

With respect to this clonotype: The final CDR3 position lacks the conserved phenylalanine or tryptophan, pointing to a likely read error. The V and J genes are TRBV29-1 and TRBJ2-7, with 12 bases lining up with TRBD1. This CDR3 region has 15 residues. CDR1 and CDR2 from the germline V gene are SQVTM and ANQGSEA. The junction had 11 bases not matched to a gene; V was cut back by 6 bases and J by 5 bases. In DNA form, the CDR3 reads TGCAGCGTCTTAGAGTCCGGGACAGGGGGCCACGAGCAGTACCTC. Amino acid sequence: CSVLESGTGGHEQYL.

On this clonotype: The junction differs from germline at one of its ends, possibly a read error. The rearrangement links TRBV11-2 to TRBJ2-1; 7 nucleotides match TRBD2. The CDR3 totals 15 residues. Germline V gene lookup returns CDR1 SGHAT and CDR2 FQNNGV. DNA for the CDR3: TGTGCCAGCAACTTAATCCAAGCGGGGATTGATGAGCAGCTCTTC. Protein: CASNLIQAGIDEQLF.

To note about this clonotype: A much larger clonotype is one base distant, so this may be a read error. The chain recombines TRBV20-1 with TRBJ2-7, with 9 nucleotides matching TRBD2. Germline values: CDR1 DFQATT, CDR2 SNEGSKA (reference sequence). The CDR3 is made up of 14 amino acids. The ends lost 0 bases at V and 5 bases at J; junction bases unmatched: 5. The CDR3 spells CSARDSGRSDEQYF. DNA for the CDR3: TGCAGTGCTAGAGATAGCGGGAGATCGGACGAGCAGTACTTC.

This clonotype has ten or more counts. The gene calls are TRBV30 and TRBJ1-1; D perhaps matches TRBD1 (6 bases). This CDR3 is built from 14 residues. V was clipped by 3 bases and J by 0 bases, with 11 bases between them. From germline, CDR1 is GTSNPN and CDR2 SVGIG (reference sequence). CDR3 loop: CAWRETGLNTEAFF. CDR3 sequence (DNA): TGTGCCTGGAGAGAGACAGGTCTGAACACTGAAGCTTTCTTT.

As to this clonotype: A read error may be the cause here, since a much bigger clone is one base away. The chain has TRBV10-2 and TRBJ1-5, with no clear D. The length of the CDR3 is 13 residues. Germline CDR1 reads WSHSY; CDR2 reads SAAADI. The CDR3 spells CVSTPGSNQPQHF. The DNA of the CDR3 is TGCGTCAGCACCCCGGGGAGCAATCAGCCCCAGCATTTT.

This clonotype was detected a few times. V and J are TRBV10-3 and TRBJ2-2, with D possibly matching TRBD1 (5 bases). The CDR3 spans 14 residues. With 10 bases removed from V and 1 base from J, the gap between germline ends came to 13 bases. CDR1 ENHRY and CDR2 SYGVKD come from the germline V gene. The CDR3 region has the DNA TGTGCCACCCTGGACAAGCTGAACACCGGGGAGCTGTTTTTT. Amino acids: CATLDKLNTGELFF.

Points on this clonotype: This may be a read error: a much more frequent sequence differs by one nucleotide. The chain employs TRBV6-2 or TRBV6-3 and TRBJ1-5; D unclear. Deletions cut 5 bases from V and 11 bases from J, with 16 bases between. The V gene's germline CDR1 is MNHEY and CDR2 SVGEGT. The CDR3 has 13 residues. For the CDR3, the DNA is TGTGCCAGCAGTCAGTCGGACGGGCAGTCCCAGCATTTT. Encoded protein: CASSQSDGQSQHF.

The sample holds one count of this clonotype. The chain recombines TRBV20-1 with TRBJ2-5; no firm D call. Germline values: CDR1 DFQATT, CDR2 SNEGSKA (reference sequence). This CDR3 spans 14 amino acids. The V end lost 8 bases, the J end lost 6 bases, and 22 bases lay between the germline ends. The CDR3 DNA is TGCAGTAATTCAATCGGTCGTCTCCTAAAGACCCAGTACTTC. This sequence encodes CSNSIGRLLKTQYF.

This clonotype qualifies as medium-sized. This sequence joins TRBV11-2 and TRBJ2-3, with 11 bases that match TRBD2. This CDR3 region has 17 residues. The ends lost 1 base at V and 6 bases at J; junction bases unmatched: 9. Per the germline V gene, CDR1 is SGHAT and CDR2 is FQNNGV. CDR3: CASSLGALAGGSDTQYF. In DNA, the CDR3 is TGTGCCAGCAGCTTAGGTGCTCTAGCGGGGGGATCGGATACGCAGTATTTT.

About this clonotype: The final CDR3 position lacks the conserved phenylalanine or tryptophan, pointing to a likely read error. The V call is TRBV20-1, the J call TRBJ2-7; 7 bases align to TRBD1. The CDR3 loop spans 13 amino acids. Germline V lookup: CDR1 DFQATT, CDR2 SNEGSKA (reference sequence). The DNA of the CDR3 is TGTAGTGCCACCGGGACAGCCTCCTACGAGCAGTACTCC. Its protein is CSATGTASYEQYS.

At least ten counts were recorded for this clonotype. A read error may produce the germline difference seen at one junction end. The chain recombines TRBV11-2 with TRBJ2-1; D is possibly TRBD2 (5 bases). Germline CDR1 SGHAT, CDR2 FQNNGV. This CDR3 contains 14 residues. The CDR3 sequence is CASSLGSAGNQQFF. The CDR3 DNA sequence: TGTGCCAGCAGCTTAGGGTCGGCGGGCAATCAGCAGTTCTTC.

This chain connects TRBV7-9 to TRBJ2-1; TRBD2 matches at 8 bases. Germline CDR1 is SEHNR and CDR2 is FQNEAQ (reference sequence). Unmatched junction bases numbered 9, after V lost 6 bases and J lost 5 bases. The CDR3 totals 15 residues. The CDR3 protein is CASSFPAGVNNEQFF. Here the CDR3 DNA reads TGTGCCAGCAGTTTCCCAGCGGGAGTCAACAATGAGCAGTTCTTC.

In its sample, this clonotype was seen many times. This chain joins TRBV5-4 and TRBJ2-1; possible D gene TRBD2, 5 bases. Between the trimmed V and J ends, which lost 2 bases and 9 bases, there was a span of 15 bases. From germline, CDR1 is SGHNT and CDR2 YYREEE (reference sequence). The CDR3 consists of 14 residues. The CDR3 DNA follows: TGTGCCAGCAGCTTCAGCGGACTCCCTGTTGAGCAGTTCTTC. Its protein product is CASSFSGLPVEQFF.

This clonotype was counted at least ten times. This chain joins TRBV12-5 and TRBJ2-7; D may be TRBD2 (8 bases). There are 18 residues in the CDR3. The germline gives CDR1 LGHNT, CDR2 FRNRAP. The V and J ends lost 0 bases and 3 bases respectively, with 21 bases between them. The DNA of the CDR3 is TGTGCTAGTGGTTTGGTACCCCTCCGGGAGGGGGCTTTCTACGAGCAGTACTTC. Amino acid sequence: CASGLVPLREGAFYEQYF.